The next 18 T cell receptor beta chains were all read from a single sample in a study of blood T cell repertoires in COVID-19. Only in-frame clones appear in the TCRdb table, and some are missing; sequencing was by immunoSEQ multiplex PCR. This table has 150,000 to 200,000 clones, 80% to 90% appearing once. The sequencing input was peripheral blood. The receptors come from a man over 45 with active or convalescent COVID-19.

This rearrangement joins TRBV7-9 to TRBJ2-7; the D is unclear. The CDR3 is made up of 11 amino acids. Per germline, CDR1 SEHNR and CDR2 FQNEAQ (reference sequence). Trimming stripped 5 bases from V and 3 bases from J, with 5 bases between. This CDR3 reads CASSPRYEQYF. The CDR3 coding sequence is TGTGCCAGCAGCCCGCGCTACGAGCAGTACTTC.

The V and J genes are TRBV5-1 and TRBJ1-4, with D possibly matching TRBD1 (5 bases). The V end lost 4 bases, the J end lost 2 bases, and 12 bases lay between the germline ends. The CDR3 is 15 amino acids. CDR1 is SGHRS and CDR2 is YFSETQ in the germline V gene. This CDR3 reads CASSKSGVTNEKLFF. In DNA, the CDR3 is TGCGCCAGCAGCAAGTCGGGGGTGACTAATGAAAAACTGTTTTTT.

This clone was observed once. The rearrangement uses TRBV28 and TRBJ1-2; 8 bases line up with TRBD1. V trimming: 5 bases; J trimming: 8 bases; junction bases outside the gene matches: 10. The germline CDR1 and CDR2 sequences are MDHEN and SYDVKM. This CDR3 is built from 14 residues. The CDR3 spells CASSPPDRGSGYTF. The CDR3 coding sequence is TGTGCCAGCAGTCCACCCGACAGGGGCTCGGGCTACACCTTC.

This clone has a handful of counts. The CDR3 region is CATHRTGGYTEAFF. In DNA form, the CDR3 reads TGTGCCACTCATAGGACAGGGGGCTACACTGAAGCTTTCTTT. The genes are TRBV19 and TRBJ1-1, with 11 nucleotides matching TRBD1. Germline CDR1 is LNHDA and CDR2 is SQIVND (reference sequence). The CDR3 runs to 14 residues. J lost 3 bases, V lost 10 bases, and 7 bases had no gene match.

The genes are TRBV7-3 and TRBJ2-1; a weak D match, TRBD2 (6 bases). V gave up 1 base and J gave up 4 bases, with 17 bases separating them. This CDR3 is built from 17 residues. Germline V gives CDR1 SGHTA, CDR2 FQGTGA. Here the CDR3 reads CASSLMGTEGLYNEQFF. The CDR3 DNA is TGTGCCAGCAGCTTAATGGGGACTGAGGGCCTGTACAATGAGCAGTTCTTC.

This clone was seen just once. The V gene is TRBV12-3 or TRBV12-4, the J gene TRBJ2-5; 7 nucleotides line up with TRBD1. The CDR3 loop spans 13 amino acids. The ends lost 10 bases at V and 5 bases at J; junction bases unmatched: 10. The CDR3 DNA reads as TGTGCCATACAGGGGCGGTGGTTGGAGACCCAGTACTTC. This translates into CAIQGRWLETQYF.

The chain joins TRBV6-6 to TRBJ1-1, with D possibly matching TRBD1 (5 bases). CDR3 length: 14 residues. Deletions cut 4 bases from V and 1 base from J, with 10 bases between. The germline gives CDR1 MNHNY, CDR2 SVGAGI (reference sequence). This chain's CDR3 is CASSFLTGNTEAFF. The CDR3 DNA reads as TGTGCCAGCAGTTTTCTCACAGGGAACACTGAAGCTTTCTTT.

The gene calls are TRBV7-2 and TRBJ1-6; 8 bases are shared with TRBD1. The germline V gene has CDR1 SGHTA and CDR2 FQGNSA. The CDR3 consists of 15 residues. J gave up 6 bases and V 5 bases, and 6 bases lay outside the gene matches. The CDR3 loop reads CASSQDRDSNSPLHF. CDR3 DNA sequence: TGTGCCAGCAGCCAGGACAGGGATAGTAATTCACCCCTCCACTTT.

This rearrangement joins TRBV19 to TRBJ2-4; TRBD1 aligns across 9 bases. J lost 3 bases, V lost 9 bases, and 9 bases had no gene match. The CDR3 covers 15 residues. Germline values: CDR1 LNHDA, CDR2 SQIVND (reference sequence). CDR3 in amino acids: CASQGTGWGKNIQYF. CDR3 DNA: TGTGCCAGCCAAGGGACAGGGTGGGGCAAAAACATTCAGTACTTC.

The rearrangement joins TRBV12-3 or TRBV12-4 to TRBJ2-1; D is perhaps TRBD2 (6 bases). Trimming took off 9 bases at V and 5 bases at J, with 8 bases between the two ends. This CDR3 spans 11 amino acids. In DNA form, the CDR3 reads TGTGCCAGTATAGCGGACAATGAGCAGTTCTTC. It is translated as CASIADNEQFF.

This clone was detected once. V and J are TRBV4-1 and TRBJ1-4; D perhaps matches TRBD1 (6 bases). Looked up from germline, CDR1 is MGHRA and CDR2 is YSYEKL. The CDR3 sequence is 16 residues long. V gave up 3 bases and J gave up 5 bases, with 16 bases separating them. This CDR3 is CASSQGGQLTNEKLFF. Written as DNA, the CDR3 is TGCGCCAGCAGCCAGGGCGGACAGTTAACAAATGAAAAACTGTTTTTT.

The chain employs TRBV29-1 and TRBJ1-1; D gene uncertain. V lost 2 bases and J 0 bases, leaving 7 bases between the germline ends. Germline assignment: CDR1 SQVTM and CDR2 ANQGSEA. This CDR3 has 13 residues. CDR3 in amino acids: CSVERHLNTEAFF. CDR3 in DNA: TGCAGCGTTGAAAGACACCTGAACACTGAAGCTTTCTTT.

The CDR3 loop reads CASSFGASSAQGEQFF. The CDR3 bases are TGCGCCAGCAGCTTTGGGGCTTCTAGCGCCCAAGGCGAGCAGTTCTTC. The chain is built from TRBV5-1 and TRBJ2-1; the D gene is possibly TRBD2 (6 bases). Between the trimmed V and J ends, which lost 2 bases and 10 bases, there was a span of 22 bases. Germline V CDR1 and CDR2: SGHRS, YFSETQ. The length of the CDR3 is 16 residues.

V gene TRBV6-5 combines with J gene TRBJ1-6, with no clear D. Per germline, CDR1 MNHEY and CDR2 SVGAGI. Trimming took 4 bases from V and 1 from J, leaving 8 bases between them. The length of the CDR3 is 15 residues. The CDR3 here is CASSSGWSYNSPLHF. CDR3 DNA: TGTGCCAGCAGTTCGGGGTGGTCCTATAATTCACCCCTCCACTTT.

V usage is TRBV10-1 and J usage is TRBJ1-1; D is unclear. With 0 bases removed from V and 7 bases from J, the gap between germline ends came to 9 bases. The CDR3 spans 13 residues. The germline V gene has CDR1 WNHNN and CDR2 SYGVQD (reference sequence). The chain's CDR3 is CASSESSRNEAFF. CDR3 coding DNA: TGCGCCAGCAGTGAGTCTTCCAGAAATGAAGCTTTCTTT.

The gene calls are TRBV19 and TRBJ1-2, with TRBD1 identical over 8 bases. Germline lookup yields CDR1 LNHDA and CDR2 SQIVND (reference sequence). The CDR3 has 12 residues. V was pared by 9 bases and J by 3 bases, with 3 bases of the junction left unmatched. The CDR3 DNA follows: TGTGCCAGCATGACAGGGGACTATGGCTACACCTTC. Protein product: CASMTGDYGYTF. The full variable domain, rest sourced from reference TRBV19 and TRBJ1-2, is DGGITQSPKYLFRKEGQNVTLSCEQNLNHDAMYWYRQDPGQGLRLIYYSQIVNDFQKGDIAEGYSVSREKKESFPLTVTSAQKNPTAFYLCASMTGDYGYTFGSGTRLTVV.

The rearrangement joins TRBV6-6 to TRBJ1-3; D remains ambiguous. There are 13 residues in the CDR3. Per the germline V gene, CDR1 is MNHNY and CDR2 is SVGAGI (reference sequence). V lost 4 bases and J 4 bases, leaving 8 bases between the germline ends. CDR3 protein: CASSSTRGNTIYF. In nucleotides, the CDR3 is TGTGCCAGCAGTTCGACGAGGGGAAACACCATATATTTT.

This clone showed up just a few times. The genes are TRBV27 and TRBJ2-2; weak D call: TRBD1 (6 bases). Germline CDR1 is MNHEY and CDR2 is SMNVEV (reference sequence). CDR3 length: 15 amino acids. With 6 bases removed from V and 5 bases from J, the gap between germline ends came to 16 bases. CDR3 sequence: CASRSTGTTTGELFF. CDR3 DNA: TGTGCCAGCAGATCCACCGGGACAACGACCGGGGAGCTGTTTTTT.